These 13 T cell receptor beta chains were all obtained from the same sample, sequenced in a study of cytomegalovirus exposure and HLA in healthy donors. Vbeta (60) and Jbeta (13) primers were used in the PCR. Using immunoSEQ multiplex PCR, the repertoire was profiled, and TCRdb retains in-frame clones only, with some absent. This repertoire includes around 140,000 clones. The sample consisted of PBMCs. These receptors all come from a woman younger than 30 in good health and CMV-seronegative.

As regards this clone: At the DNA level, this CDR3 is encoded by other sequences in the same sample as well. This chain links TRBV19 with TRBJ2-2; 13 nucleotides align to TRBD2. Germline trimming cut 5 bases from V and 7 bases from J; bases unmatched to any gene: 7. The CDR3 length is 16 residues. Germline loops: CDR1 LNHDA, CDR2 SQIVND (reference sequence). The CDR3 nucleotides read TGTGCCAGTAGTCTTTGGACTAGCGGGAGTGGCGGGGAGCTGTTTTTT. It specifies CASSLWTSGSGGELFF. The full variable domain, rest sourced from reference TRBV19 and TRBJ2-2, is DGGITQSPKYLFRKEGQNVTLSCEQNLNHDAMYWYRQDPGQGLRLIYYSQIVNDFQKGDIAEGYSVSREKKESFPLTVTSAQKNPTAFYLCASSLWTSGSGGELFFGEGSRLTVL.

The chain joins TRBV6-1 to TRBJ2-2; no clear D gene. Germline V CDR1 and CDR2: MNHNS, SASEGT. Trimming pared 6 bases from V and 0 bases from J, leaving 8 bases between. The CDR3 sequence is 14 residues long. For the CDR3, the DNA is TGTGCCAGCAGCCCCCTAGCGAACACCGGGGAGCTGTTTTTT. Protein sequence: CASSPLANTGELFF.

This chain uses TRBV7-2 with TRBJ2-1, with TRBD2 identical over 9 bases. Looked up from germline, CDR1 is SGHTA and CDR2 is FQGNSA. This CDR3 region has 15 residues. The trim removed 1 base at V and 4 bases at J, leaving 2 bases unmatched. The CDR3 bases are TGTGCCAGCAGCTTAGTGACTAGCGGATACAATGAGCAGTTCTTC. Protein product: CASSLVTSGYNEQFF. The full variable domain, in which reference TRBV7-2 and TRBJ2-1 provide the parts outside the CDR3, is GAGVSQSPSNKVTEKGKDVELRCDPISGHTALYWYRQSLGQGLEFLIYFQGNSAPDKSGLPSDRFSAERTGGSVSTLTIQRTQQEDSAVYLCASSLVTSGYNEQFFGPGTRLTVL.

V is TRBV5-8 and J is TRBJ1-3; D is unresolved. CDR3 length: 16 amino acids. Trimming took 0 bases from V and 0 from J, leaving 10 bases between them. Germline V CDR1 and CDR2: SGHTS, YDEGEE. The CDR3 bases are TGTGCCAGCAGCTTGGGTCGGCGGATCTCTGGAAACACCATATATTTT. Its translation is CASSLGRRISGNTIYF.

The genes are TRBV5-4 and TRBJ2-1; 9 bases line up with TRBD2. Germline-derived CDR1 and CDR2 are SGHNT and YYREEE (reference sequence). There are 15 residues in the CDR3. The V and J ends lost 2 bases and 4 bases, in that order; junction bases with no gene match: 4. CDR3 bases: TGTGCCAGCAGCTTCGAGACTAGCGGTTACAATGAGCAGTTCTTC. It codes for CASSFETSGYNEQFF.

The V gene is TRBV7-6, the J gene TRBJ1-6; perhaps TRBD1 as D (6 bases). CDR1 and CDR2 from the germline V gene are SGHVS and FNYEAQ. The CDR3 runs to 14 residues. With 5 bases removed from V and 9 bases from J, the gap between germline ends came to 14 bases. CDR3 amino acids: CASSGRSGVSPLHF. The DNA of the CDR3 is TGTGCCAGCAGCGGGCGGTCAGGGGTTTCACCCCTCCACTTT. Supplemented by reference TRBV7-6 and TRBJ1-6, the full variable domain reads GAGVSQSPRYKVTKRGQDVALRCDPISGHVSLYWYRQALGQGPEFLTYFNYEAQQDKSGLPNDRFSAERPEGSISTLTIQRTEQRDSAMYRCASSGRSGVSPLHFGNGTRLTVT.

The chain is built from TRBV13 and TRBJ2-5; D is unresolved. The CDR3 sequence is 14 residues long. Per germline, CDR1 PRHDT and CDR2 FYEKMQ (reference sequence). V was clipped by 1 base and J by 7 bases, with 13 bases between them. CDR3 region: CASSLDVGKRTQYF. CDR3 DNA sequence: TGTGCCAGCAGCTTAGACGTCGGAAAGCGGACCCAGTACTTC.

CDR3 sequence (DNA): TGTGCCAGCAGCTTGGAAATGGGCCCCACAAATTTGAACACTGAAGCTTTCTTT. Translating it yields CASSLEMGPTNLNTEAFF. The genes are TRBV5-8 and TRBJ1-1; unclear D gene. The CDR3 has 18 residues. Germline CDR1 SGHTS, CDR2 YDEGEE. Trimming stripped 0 bases from V and 0 bases from J, with 18 bases between.

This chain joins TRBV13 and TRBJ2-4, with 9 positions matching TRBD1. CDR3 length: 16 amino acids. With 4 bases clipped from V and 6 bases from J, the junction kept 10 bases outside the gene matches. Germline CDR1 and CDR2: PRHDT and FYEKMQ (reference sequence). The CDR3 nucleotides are TGTGCCAGCAGCTCGACAGGGGGTTCGAGGGTAAACATTCAGTACTTC. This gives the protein CASSSTGGSRVNIQYF. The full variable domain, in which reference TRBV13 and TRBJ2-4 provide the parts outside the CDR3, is AAGVIQSPRHLIKEKRETATLKCYPIPRHDTVYWYQQGPGQDPQFLISFYEKMQSDKGSIPDRFSAQQFSDYHSELNMSSLELGDSALYFCASSSTGGSRVNIQYFGAGTRLSVL.

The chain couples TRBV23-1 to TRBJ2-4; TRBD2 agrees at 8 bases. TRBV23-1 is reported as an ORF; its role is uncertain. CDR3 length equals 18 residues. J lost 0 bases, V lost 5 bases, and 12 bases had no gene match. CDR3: CASSKPNRLALAKNIQYF. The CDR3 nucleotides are TGCGCCAGCAGTAAACCCAACCGACTAGCGCTAGCCAAAAACATTCAGTACTTC.

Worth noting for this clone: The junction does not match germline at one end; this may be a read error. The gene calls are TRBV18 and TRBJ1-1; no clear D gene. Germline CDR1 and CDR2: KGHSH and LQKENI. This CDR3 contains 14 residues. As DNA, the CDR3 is TGTGCCAGCTCACCACTCCTCCTCAACAGTGAAGCTTTCTTT. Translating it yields CASSPLLLNSEAFF.

CDR3 sequence reads: CASSDKTRGGFETNDWETYEQYV. CDR3 sequence (DNA): TGTGCCAGCAGTGACAAGACACGAGGAGGGTTCGAGACTAATGATTGGGAAACCTACGAGCAGTACGTC. The V gene is TRBV6-4, the J gene TRBJ2-7; perhaps TRBD2 as D (6 bases). Trimming took off 2 bases at V and 2 bases at J, with 37 bases between the two ends. Germline V CDR1 and CDR2: MRHNA, SNTAGT. This CDR3 has 23 residues.

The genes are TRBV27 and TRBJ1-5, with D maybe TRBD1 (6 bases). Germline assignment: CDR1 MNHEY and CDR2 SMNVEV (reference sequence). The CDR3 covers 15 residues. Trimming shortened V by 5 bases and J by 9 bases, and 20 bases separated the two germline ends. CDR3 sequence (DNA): TGTGCCAGCAGTCCGAAGACAGGTGAGGATAGGCCCCAGCATTTT. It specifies CASSPKTGEDRPQHF.